This T cell receptor beta chain was obtained from a study of shared clonotypes between healthy human individuals. Overall study context: Contributing individuals were a couple of females and three males aged 18 to 49.

This CDR3 is 14 amino acids long. The V and J ends lost 5 bases and 6 bases, in that order; junction bases with no gene match: 5. Germline V gene lookup returns CDR1 MNHEY and CDR2 SVGAGI. The assay ran at deep level. Assay used: immunoSEQ multiplex PCR; TCRdb lists only in-frame clones, some missing. The sample shows hundreds of thousands of clones, around 76% of them seen only once. This clonotype was obtained from a woman in her thirties or forties in good health. Some clones in this sample may be carry-over from other donors' samples. The sample comprised PBMCs. V is TRBV6-5 and J is TRBJ2-7; 12 bases are a match to TRBD2. CDR3 nucleotide sequence: TGTGCCAGCAGTAGACTAGCGGGAGCGGGCGAGCAGTACTTC. This codes for CASSRLAGAGEQYF.